The 6 T cell receptor beta chains listed next were all sequenced from one sample in a study of early T cells in non-severe SARS-CoV-2 infection. TCRdb passed the 5' RACE reads through MiXCR, listing each CDR3 protein once. There are about 63,000 distinct CDR3 sequences in the sample; 10% to 15% occur only once, and approximately 4.7% lies in the top ten. Input material: whole blood. The receptors were sampled from an adult who was a healthcare worker with PCR-confirmed SARS-CoV-2 infection or an uninfected control (not recorded which).

This clonotype was detected many times. The V and J genes are TRBV6-1 and TRBJ2-5, with TRBD1 matching over 7 bases. Germline CDR1 is MNHNS and CDR2 is SASEGT. The ends lost 6 bases at V and 3 bases at J; junction bases unmatched: 4. CDR3 length: 13 amino acids. The CDR3, as DNA: TGTGCCAGCAGGGCAGGGGGAGAAGAGACCCAGTACTTC. Protein: CASRAGGEETQYF.

There are a few counts of this clonotype. The chain employs TRBV7-2 and TRBJ2-7; 8 bases are shared with TRBD2. J lost 3 bases, V lost 10 bases, and 8 bases had no gene match. The length of the CDR3 is 13 residues. Germline lookup yields CDR1 SGHTA and CDR2 FQGNSA. CDR3 sequence (DNA): TGTGCCATCCGCGGGGGGCAGGGCTACGAGCAGTACTTC. This translates into CAIRGGQGYEQYF. Looking up the rest from reference TRBV7-2 and TRBJ2-7 gives the full variable domain: GAGVSQSPSNKVTEKGKDVELRCDPISGHTALYWYRQSLGQGLEFLIYFQGNSAPDKSGLPSDRFSAERTGGSVSTLTIQRTQQEDSAVYLCAIRGGQGYEQYFGPGTRLTVT.

This clonotype was recorded many times. This rearrangement joins TRBV29-1 to TRBJ2-1; TRBD2 aligns across 9 bases. Unmatched junction bases numbered 4, after V lost 3 bases and J lost 7 bases. The CDR3 length is 13 residues. CDR1 is SQVTM and CDR2 is ANQGSEA in the germline V gene. CDR3 bases: TGCAGCGTTGAGCGGGGGGGCAGGAATGAGCAGTTCTTC. Translation: CSVERGGRNEQFF.

This chain joins TRBV19 and TRBJ1-5, with TRBD1 matching over 7 bases. The CDR3 loop spans 15 amino acids. Germline CDR1 reads LNHDA; CDR2 reads SQIVND (reference sequence). J gave up 5 bases and V 2 bases, and 6 bases lay outside the gene matches. The CDR3 nucleotides are TGTGCCAGTAGTATATCAGGGACAGCAGATCAGCCCCAGCATTTT. Translated, it gives CASSISGTADQPQHF. The whole variable domain, remainder taken from reference TRBV19 and TRBJ1-5, is DGGITQSPKYLFRKEGQNVTLSCEQNLNHDAMYWYRQDPGQGLRLIYYSQIVNDFQKGDIAEGYSVSREKKESFPLTVTSAQKNPTAFYLCASSISGTADQPQHFGDGTRLSIL.

J is TRBJ1-4 and V is TRBV30; a possible D gene is TRBD1 (5 bases). CDR3 length equals 14 residues. Trimming shortened V by 4 bases and J by 8 bases, and 17 bases separated the two germline ends. Per germline, CDR1 GTSNPN and CDR2 SVGIG (reference sequence). CDR3 bases: TGTGCCTGGACAGGGTTTGGGGGGAACGAAAAACTGTTTTTT. This codes for CAWTGFGGNEKLFF. Drawing the rest from reference TRBV30 and TRBJ1-4, the complete variable domain is SQTIHQWPATLVQPVGSPLSLECTVEGTSNPNLYWYRQAAGRGLQLLFYSVGIGQISSEVPQNLSASRPQDRQFILSSKKLLLSDSGFYLCAWTGFGGNEKLFFGSGTQLSVL.

This clonotype was seen repeatedly, ten times or more. The rearrangement uses TRBV20-1 and TRBJ2-2, with D possibly being TRBD1 or TRBD2 (6 bases each). The length of the CDR3 is 16 residues. Trimming pared 3 bases from V and 3 bases from J, leaving 17 bases between. CDR1 is DFQATT and CDR2 is SNEGSKA in the germline V gene (reference sequence). Here the CDR3 DNA reads TGCAGTGCTAGTGCTAGCGTGGGGGCCTACACCGGGGAGCTGTTTTTT. Translating gives CSASASVGAYTGELFF.